The sequence of this T cell receptor beta chain was determined in a study of Ad26.COV2.S vaccination and SARS-CoV-2 variants. TCRdb's table, derived via immunoSEQ multiplex PCR, lists solely in-frame clones and lacks some. The sample shows roughly 380,000 clones, roughly 84% of them seen only once. This CDR3 is built from 19 residues. The germline V gene has CDR1 MNHEY and CDR2 SMNVEV (reference sequence). The ends lost 2 bases at V and 0 bases at J; junction bases unmatched: 13. Treatment indicated: over 15 received Ad26.COV2.S at low or high dose, single or two shots; roughly 5 received placebo; per-sample allocation not given. Specimen acquisition occurred on day 63 following the initial vaccine or placebo injection.

The specimen was peripheral blood, collected in a trial of Ad26.COV2.S vaccine versus placebo. The TCR originated in a person aged 18-65 years who received the Ad26.COV2.S COVID-19 vaccine or a placebo. The rearrangement uses TRBV27 and TRBJ2-4, with 7 bases fitting TRBD1. CDR3: CASSLRLQTGPLAKNIQYF. The CDR3 DNA is TGTGCCAGCAGTTTAAGGCTTCAGACAGGGCCCCTAGCCAAAAACATTCAGTACTTC.